This T cell receptor (beta chain) emerged from a study of graft-versus-host responses after intestinal transplantation. Study results and limitations: Recipient marrow harbored GvH clones, some of which surfaced first in ileum or blood.

Using immunoSEQ multiplex PCR, the repertoire was profiled, and TCRdb retains in-frame clones only, with some absent. The sample yields about 97,000 clones, 90% seen once. As for this clone: The antigen remains undetermined.

The CDR3 has 14 residues. V was shortened by 3 bases and J by 3 bases, with 11 bases between the two germline ends. Germline CDR1 SEHNR, CDR2 FQNEAQ (reference sequence). This TCR was sampled from a human patient who received an intestinal transplant, so some T cells may come from the graft donor. The sequenced sample was PBMCs, obtained roughly 68 weeks after intestinal transplant. This rearrangement joins TRBV7-9 to TRBJ1-1, with D maybe TRBD1 (5 bases). The CDR3 DNA follows: TGTGCCAGCAGCTTTAGGGGCTGGGACACTGAAGCTTTCTTT. Amino acids: CASSFRGWDTEAFF.